Shown below are 4 T cell receptor beta chains from a single sample sequenced in a study of blood T cell repertoires in COVID-19. Repertoires were generated with immunoSEQ multiplex PCR, while TCRdb's copy carries only in-frame clones and drops some. The sample lists under 400,000 clones, around 87% seen once, with about 6.5% in the top ten. The sample consisted of peripheral blood. The receptors here all came from a man in his late teens or twenties with active or convalescent COVID-19.

The V call is TRBV2, the J call TRBJ2-3, with 15 bases matching TRBD2. From germline, CDR1 is SNHLY and CDR2 FYNNEI. Unmatched junction bases numbered 3, after V lost 6 bases and J lost 2 bases. CDR3 length: 16 amino acids. The CDR3 here is CASSRTSGRDTDTQYF. The CDR3 DNA reads as TGTGCCAGCAGCCGGACTAGCGGGAGGGACACAGATACGCAGTATTTT.

As to this clone: Distinct nucleotide sequences in the sample also encode this CDR3. This sequence joins TRBV28 and TRBJ1-1; possibly TRBD1 for D (5 bases). Deletions cut 2 bases from V and 5 bases from J, with 9 bases between. Germline loops: CDR1 MDHEN, CDR2 SYDVKM. This CDR3 is built from 13 residues. The CDR3 bases are TGTGCCAGCAGTTTAGGGGGGAGGACTGAAGCTTTCTTT. The encoded protein is CASSLGGRTEAFF.

The rearrangement links TRBV27 to TRBJ1-5; a weak D match, TRBD1 (5 bases). Germline V gives CDR1 MNHEY, CDR2 SMNVEV (reference sequence). The V end lost 8 bases, the J end lost 4 bases, and 15 bases lay between the germline ends. The CDR3 spans 14 residues. CDR3 sequence: CASSGVRGNQPQHF. The DNA for the CDR3 is TGTGCCAGCTCAGGCGTGCGGGGGAATCAGCCCCAGCATTTT.

The chain couples TRBV7-2 to TRBJ2-7, with 8 bases aligning to TRBD2. The germline gives CDR1 SGHTA, CDR2 FQGNSA. The CDR3 spans 15 residues. The V and J ends lost 5 bases and 3 bases, in that order; junction bases with no gene match: 9. The CDR3 coding sequence is TGTGCCAGCAGCGCAGGGACTAGAAATGACTACGAGCAGTACTTC. Translation: CASSAGTRNDYEQYF.